What follows are 18 T cell receptor beta chains derived from one specimen sequenced in a study of CD8 T cells in ankylosing spondylitis. A single record per CDR3 protein comes from TCRdb applying MiXCR to the 5' RACE reads. The data show about 240,000 distinct CDR3 sequences, approximately 9% seen once. The sample taken for sequencing was blood, either unsorted or a sorted T cell fraction (not recorded which). These receptors were collected from a male donor with ankylosing spondylitis or in good health (not recorded which).

The sample holds many counts of this clonotype. The chain recombines TRBV20-1 with TRBJ2-3; TRBD2 agrees at 15 bases. V shed 0 bases and J 3 bases; nucleotides not matched to a gene: 10. This CDR3 contains 19 residues. Per the germline V gene, CDR1 is DFQATT and CDR2 is SNEGSKA (reference sequence). The CDR3 spells CSARDRRTSGGGGTDTQYF. The CDR3 coding sequence is TGCAGTGCTAGAGATCGGAGGACTAGCGGGGGGGGTGGGACAGATACGCAGTATTTT.

This clonotype was counted ten times or more. The chain recombines TRBV20-1 with TRBJ2-3; 7 bases map to TRBD2. The CDR3 loop spans 15 amino acids. In germline, CDR1 is DFQATT, CDR2 SNEGSKA (reference sequence). The V and J ends lost 1 base and 5 bases, in that order; junction bases with no gene match: 9. CDR3 sequence: CSARAGGRGKDTQYF. CDR3 nucleotides: TGCAGTGCTAGAGCTGGCGGGAGAGGAAAAGATACGCAGTATTTT.

This clonotype was observed many times. The CDR3 DNA reads TGTGCCACTCGGAGGGGGGACCTCTATGGCTACACCTTC. Amino acid sequence: CATRRGDLYGYTF. The chain links TRBV12-3 or TRBV12-4 to TRBJ1-2; weak D call: TRBD1 (6 bases). The V end lost 10 bases, the J end lost 4 bases, and 16 bases lay between the germline ends. The CDR3 loop spans 13 amino acids.

This clonotype has a count of ten or more. This chain uses TRBV5-1 with TRBJ2-1; 9 nucleotides line up with TRBD1. The CDR3 contains 16 residues. Germline CDR1 is SGHRS and CDR2 is YFSETQ. V lost 0 bases, J lost 0 bases, and 1 base stayed unmatched. The DNA of the CDR3 is TGCGCCAGCAGCTTGGCGGGACAGGGCTCCTACAATGAGCAGTTCTTC. Protein: CASSLAGQGSYNEQFF.

V is TRBV7-2 and J is TRBJ2-5; D might be TRBD2 (6 bases). Looked up from germline, CDR1 is SGHTA and CDR2 is FQGNSA. This CDR3 contains 15 residues. Trimming stripped 5 bases from V and 2 bases from J, with 15 bases between. CDR3 region: CASSPRRRGQETQYF. Here the CDR3 DNA reads TGTGCCAGCAGCCCTAGAAGGCGGGGACAAGAGACCCAGTACTTC.

V gene TRBV18 combines with J gene TRBJ2-7; D is perhaps TRBD1 (5 bases). The germline V gene has CDR1 KGHSH and CDR2 LQKENI. The CDR3 is 16 residues long. V lost 1 base and J lost 0, with 13 bases in between. The CDR3 is CASSPRSRQGSYEQYF. DNA of the CDR3: TGTGCCAGCTCACCACGGAGCAGGCAGGGCTCCTACGAGCAGTACTTC.

The gene calls are TRBV20-1 and TRBJ2-7, with 10 bases fitting TRBD1. The CDR3 is made up of 15 amino acids. V shed 4 bases and J 2 bases; nucleotides not matched to a gene: 8. CDR1 is DFQATT, CDR2 SNEGSKA, per germline (reference sequence). The CDR3 protein is CSANRGQGSPYEQYF. The CDR3 DNA reads as TGCAGTGCTAACAGGGGACAGGGGAGCCCCTACGAGCAGTACTTC.

At least ten counts were recorded for this clonotype. The CDR3: CASSGGRLAGGQETQYF. In DNA, the CDR3 is TGTGCCAGCAGCGGGGGGCGACTAGCGGGAGGCCAGGAGACCCAGTACTTC. This chain links TRBV7-2 with TRBJ2-5; 13 nucleotides match TRBD2. Germline lookup yields CDR1 SGHTA and CDR2 FQGNSA. This CDR3 region has 17 residues. The V segment lost 5 bases and the J segment 5 bases; nucleotides outside the gene matches: 11.

The chain has TRBV12-3 or TRBV12-4 and TRBJ2-5, with TRBD1 identical over 9 bases. This CDR3 contains 14 residues. The ends lost 4 bases at V and 6 bases at J; junction bases unmatched: 6. The CDR3 loop reads CASSSPGQGKTQYF. The CDR3 nucleotides read TGTGCCAGCAGTTCTCCGGGACAGGGAAAGACCCAGTACTTC.

This clonotype was detected ten times or more. The rearrangement links TRBV6-1 to TRBJ2-7, with 7 bases lining up with TRBD1. J lost 0 bases, V lost 5 bases, and 7 bases had no gene match. Germline lookup yields CDR1 MNHNS and CDR2 SASEGT. The CDR3 has 15 residues. The CDR3 sequence: CASSPRGQGSYEQYF. CDR3 bases: TGTGCCAGCAGTCCAAGGGGGCAGGGCTCCTACGAGCAGTACTTC.

This clonotype was seen many times. This chain uses TRBV6-2 or TRBV6-3 with TRBJ1-2; 8 positions agree with TRBD1. Germline V gives CDR1 MNHEY, CDR2 SVGEGT. The V segment lost 7 bases and the J segment 5 bases; nucleotides outside the gene matches: 6. The CDR3 sequence is 13 residues long. The CDR3 region has the DNA TGTGCCAGCACCCGGGACAGGTCTTATGGCTACACCTTC. Encoded protein: CASTRDRSYGYTF.

This clonotype was detected ten times or more. This sequence joins TRBV9 and TRBJ2-1; 8 nucleotides line up with TRBD1. The germline V gene has CDR1 SGDLS and CDR2 YYNGEE. There are 13 residues in the CDR3. J was trimmed by 10 bases and V by 4 bases; bases with no gene match: 7. CDR3 coding DNA: TGTGCCAGCAGCTCTCGGACAGGGAAGGAGCAGTTCTTC. Translated: CASSSRTGKEQFF.

This clonotype was seen many times. V and J are TRBV20-1 and TRBJ2-5; no clear D gene. There are 15 residues in the CDR3. Germline CDR1 and CDR2: DFQATT and SNEGSKA (reference sequence). Trimming stripped 1 base from V and 5 bases from J, with 17 bases between. Here the CDR3 DNA reads TGCAGTGCTAGAGGGGTGTGGCCTGCCTCTGAGACCCAGTACTTC. It is translated as CSARGVWPASETQYF.

This clonotype was observed at least ten times. The chain joins TRBV2 to TRBJ2-2; D not certain. CDR1 is SNHLY, CDR2 FYNNEI, per germline. The CDR3 is 13 residues long. In nucleotides, the CDR3 is TGTGATCCTAAAGACCTTGACACCGGGGAGCTGTTTTTT. Translating gives CDPKDLDTGELFF.

The sample holds many counts of this clonotype. The chain couples TRBV20-1 to TRBJ1-1; TRBD1 might be the D (5 bases). This CDR3 region has 13 residues. The germline V gene encodes CDR1 DFQATT and CDR2 SNEGSKA (reference sequence). Trimming pared 4 bases from V and 1 base from J, leaving 10 bases between. The CDR3 region is CSATIRANTEAFF. The CDR3 DNA is TGCAGTGCTACTATCAGGGCGAACACTGAAGCTTTCTTT.

This clonotype has a count of ten or more. V gene TRBV12-3 or TRBV12-4 combines with J gene TRBJ2-7; TRBD2 matches at 9 bases. The trim removed 8 bases at V and 6 bases at J, leaving 2 bases unmatched. The CDR3 has 11 residues. In DNA form, the CDR3 reads TGTGCCAGCGGCGGGAGGGCCGAGCAGTACTTC. As protein: CASGGRAEQYF.

The rearrangement uses TRBV19 and TRBJ2-7; perhaps TRBD1 as D (6 bases). Germline CDR1 and CDR2: LNHDA and SQIVND (reference sequence). CDR3 length equals 14 residues. The V and J ends lost 5 bases and 1 base respectively, with 12 bases between them. CDR3 sequence (DNA): TGTGCCAGTAGTGGGCAGGGGATGTCCTACGAGCAGTACTTC. This codes for CASSGQGMSYEQYF.

This clonotype occurred many times. The chain links TRBV9 to TRBJ1-6; 8 bases agree with TRBD1. J gave up 8 bases and V 4 bases, and 8 bases lay outside the gene matches. The germline V gene has CDR1 SGDLS and CDR2 YYNGEE. CDR3 length: 15 amino acids. DNA for the CDR3: TGTGCCAGCAGCCCCGGGACAGGAATCGATTCACCCCTCCACTTT. Its translation: CASSPGTGIDSPLHF.